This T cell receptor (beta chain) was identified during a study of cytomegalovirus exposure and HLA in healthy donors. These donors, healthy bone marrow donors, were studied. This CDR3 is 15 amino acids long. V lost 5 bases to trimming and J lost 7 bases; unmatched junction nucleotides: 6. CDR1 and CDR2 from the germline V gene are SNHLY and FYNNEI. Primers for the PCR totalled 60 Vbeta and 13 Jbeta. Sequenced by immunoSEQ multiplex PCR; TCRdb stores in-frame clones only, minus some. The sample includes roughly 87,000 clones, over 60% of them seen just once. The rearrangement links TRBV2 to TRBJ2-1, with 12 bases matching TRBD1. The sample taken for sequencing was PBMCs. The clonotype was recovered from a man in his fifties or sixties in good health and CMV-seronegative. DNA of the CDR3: TGTGCCAGCAGTTTAGGGACAGGGGGCTGGAATGAGCAGTTCTTC. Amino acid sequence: CASSLGTGGWNEQFF.